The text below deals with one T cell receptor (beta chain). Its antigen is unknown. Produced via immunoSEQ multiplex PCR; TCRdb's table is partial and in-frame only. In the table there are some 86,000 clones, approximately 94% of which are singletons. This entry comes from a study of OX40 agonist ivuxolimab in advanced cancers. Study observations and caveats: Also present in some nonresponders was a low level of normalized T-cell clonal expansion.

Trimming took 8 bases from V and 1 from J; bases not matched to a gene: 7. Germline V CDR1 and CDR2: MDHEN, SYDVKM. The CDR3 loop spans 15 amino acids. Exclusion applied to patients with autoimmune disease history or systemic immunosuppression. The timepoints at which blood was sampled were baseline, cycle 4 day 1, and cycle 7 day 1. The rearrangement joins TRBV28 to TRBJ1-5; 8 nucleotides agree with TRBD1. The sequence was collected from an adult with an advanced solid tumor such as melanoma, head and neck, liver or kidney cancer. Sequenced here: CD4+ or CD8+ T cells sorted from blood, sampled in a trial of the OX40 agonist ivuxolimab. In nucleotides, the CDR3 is TGTGCCAGCTCCATTCAGGGGGCGAGCAATCAGCCCCAGCATTTT. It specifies CASSIQGASNQPQHF.